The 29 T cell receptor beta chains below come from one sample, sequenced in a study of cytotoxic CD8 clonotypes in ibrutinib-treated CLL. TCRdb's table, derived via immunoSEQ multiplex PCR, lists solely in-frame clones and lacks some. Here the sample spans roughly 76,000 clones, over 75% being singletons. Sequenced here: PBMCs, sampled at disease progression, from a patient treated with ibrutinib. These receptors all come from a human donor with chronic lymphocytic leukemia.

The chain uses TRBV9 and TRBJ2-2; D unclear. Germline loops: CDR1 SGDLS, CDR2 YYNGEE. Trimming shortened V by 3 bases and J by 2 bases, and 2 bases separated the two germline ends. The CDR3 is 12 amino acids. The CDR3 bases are TGTGCCAGCAGCGGAAACACCGGGGAGCTGTTTTTT. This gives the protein CASSGNTGELFF. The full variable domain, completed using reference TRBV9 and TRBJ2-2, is DSGVTQTPKHLITATGQRVTLRCSPRSGDLSVYWYQQSLDQGLQFLIQYYNGEERAKGNILERFSAQQFPDLHSELNLSSLELGDSALYFCASSGNTGELFFGEGSRLTVL.

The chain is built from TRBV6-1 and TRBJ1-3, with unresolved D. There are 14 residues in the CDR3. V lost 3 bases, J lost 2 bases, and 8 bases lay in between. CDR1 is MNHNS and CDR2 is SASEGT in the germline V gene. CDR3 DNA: TGTGCCAGCAGTGACCCCCGAACTGGAAACACCATATATTTT. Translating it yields CASSDPRTGNTIYF.

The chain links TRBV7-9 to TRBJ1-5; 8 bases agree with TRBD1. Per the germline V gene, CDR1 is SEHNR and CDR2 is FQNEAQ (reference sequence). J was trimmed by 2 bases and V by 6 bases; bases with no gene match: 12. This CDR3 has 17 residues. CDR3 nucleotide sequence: TGTGCCAGCAGTTCCACAGGGGGGACTCGTGGCAATCAGCCCCAGCATTTT. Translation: CASSSTGGTRGNQPQHF. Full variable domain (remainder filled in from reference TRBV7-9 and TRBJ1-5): DTGVSQNPRHKITKRGQNVTFRCDPISEHNRLYWYRQTLGQGPEFLTYFQNEAQLEKSRLLSDRFSAERPKGSFSTLEIQRTEQGDSAMYLCASSSTGGTRGNQPQHFGDGTRLSIL.

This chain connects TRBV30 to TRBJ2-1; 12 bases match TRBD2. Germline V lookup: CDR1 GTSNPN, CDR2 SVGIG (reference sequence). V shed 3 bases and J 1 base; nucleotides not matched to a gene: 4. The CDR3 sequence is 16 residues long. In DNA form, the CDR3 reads TGTGCCTGGAGCCGAACTAGCGGGGGGTCCTACAATGAGCAGTTCTTC. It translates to CAWSRTSGGSYNEQFF.

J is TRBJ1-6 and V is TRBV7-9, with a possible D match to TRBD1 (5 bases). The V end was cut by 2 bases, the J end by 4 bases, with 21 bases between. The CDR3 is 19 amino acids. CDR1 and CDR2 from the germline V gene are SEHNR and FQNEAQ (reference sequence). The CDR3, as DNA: TGTGCCAGCAGCTTAAATTTTAGGGGTCGGGACGGTTATAATTCACCCCTCCACTTT. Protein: CASSLNFRGRDGYNSPLHF. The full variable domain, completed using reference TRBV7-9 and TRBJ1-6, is DTGVSQNPRHKITKRGQNVTFRCDPISEHNRLYWYRQTLGQGPEFLTYFQNEAQLEKSRLLSDRFSAERPKGSFSTLEIQRTEQGDSAMYLCASSLNFRGRDGYNSPLHFGNGTRLTVT.

The chain's CDR3 is CASSSGQPGSGNTIYF. The CDR3 region has the DNA TGCGCCAGCAGCTCAGGACAGCCAGGCTCTGGAAACACCATATATTTT. The chain recombines TRBV5-1 with TRBJ1-3; perhaps TRBD1 as D (6 bases). Between the trimmed V and J ends, which lost 3 bases and 0 bases, there was a span of 13 bases. The CDR3 is 16 residues long. CDR1 and CDR2 from the germline V gene are SGHRS and YFSETQ.

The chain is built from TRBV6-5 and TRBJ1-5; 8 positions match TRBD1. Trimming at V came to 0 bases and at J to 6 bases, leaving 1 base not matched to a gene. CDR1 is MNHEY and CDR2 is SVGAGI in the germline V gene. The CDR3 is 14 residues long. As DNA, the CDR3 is TGTGCCAGCAGTTACTCCCAGGGGGCTCAGCCCCAGCATTTT. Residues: CASSYSQGAQPQHF.

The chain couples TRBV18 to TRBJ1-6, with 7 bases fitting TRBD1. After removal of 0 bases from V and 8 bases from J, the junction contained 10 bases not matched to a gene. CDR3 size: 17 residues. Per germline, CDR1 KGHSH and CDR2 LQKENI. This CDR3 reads CASSPPRTGLRHSPLHF. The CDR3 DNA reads TGTGCCAGCTCACCACCCCGGACAGGACTGCGACATTCACCCCTCCACTTT.

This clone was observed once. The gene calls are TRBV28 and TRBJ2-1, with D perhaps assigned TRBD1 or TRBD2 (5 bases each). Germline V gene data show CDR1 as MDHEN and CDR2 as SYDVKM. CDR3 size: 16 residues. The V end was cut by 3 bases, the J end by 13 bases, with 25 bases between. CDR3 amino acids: CASSLDSSGRRFDQFF. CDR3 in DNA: TGTGCCAGCAGTTTGGACTCTTCGGGACGGAGGTTTGATCAGTTCTTC.

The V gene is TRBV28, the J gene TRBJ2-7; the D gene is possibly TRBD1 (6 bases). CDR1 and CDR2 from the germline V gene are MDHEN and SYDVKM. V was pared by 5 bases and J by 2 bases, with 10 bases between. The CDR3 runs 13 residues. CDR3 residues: CASSPGQPYEQYF. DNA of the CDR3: TGTGCCAGCAGTCCCGGACAGCCCTACGAGCAGTACTTC.

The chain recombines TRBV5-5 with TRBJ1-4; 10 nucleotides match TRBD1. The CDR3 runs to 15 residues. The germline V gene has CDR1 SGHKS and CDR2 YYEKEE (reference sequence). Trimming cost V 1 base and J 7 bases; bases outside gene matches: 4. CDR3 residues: CASSLRQGASEKLFF. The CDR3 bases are TGTGCCAGCAGCTTGCGACAGGGGGCGTCTGAAAAACTGTTTTTT.

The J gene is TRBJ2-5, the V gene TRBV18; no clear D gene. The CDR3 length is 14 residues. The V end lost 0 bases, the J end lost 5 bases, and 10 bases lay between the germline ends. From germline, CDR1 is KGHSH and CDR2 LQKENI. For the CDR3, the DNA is TGTGCCAGCTCACCACCGTCAGGTCGGGAGACCCAGTACTTC. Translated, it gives CASSPPSGRETQYF.

CDR3 loop: CASSRHEGLYEQYF. The CDR3 DNA sequence: TGTGCCAGCAGCCGACACGAAGGCCTATACGAGCAGTACTTC. This rearrangement joins TRBV9 to TRBJ2-7, with no clear D. Between the trimmed V and J ends, which lost 4 bases and 4 bases, there was a span of 15 bases. Looked up from germline, CDR1 is SGDLS and CDR2 is YYNGEE. The CDR3 length is 14 residues.

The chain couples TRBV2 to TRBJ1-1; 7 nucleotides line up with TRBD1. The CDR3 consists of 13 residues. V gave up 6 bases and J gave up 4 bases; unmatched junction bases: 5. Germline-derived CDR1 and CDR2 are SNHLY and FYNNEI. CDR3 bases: TGTGCCAGCAGGGGACAGCTCAGCACTGAAGCTTTCTTT. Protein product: CASRGQLSTEAFF.

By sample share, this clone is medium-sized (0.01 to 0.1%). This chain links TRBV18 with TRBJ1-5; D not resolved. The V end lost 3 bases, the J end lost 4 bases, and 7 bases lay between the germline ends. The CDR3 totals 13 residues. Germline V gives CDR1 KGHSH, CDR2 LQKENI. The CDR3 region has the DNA TGTGCCAGCTCACCGGACGGTAATCAGCCCCAGCATTTT. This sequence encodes CASSPDGNQPQHF.

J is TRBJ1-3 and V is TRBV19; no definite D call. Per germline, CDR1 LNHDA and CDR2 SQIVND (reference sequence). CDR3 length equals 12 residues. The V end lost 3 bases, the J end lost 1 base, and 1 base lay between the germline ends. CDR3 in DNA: TGTGCCAGTAGTATGTCTGGAAACACCATATATTTT. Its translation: CASSMSGNTIYF.

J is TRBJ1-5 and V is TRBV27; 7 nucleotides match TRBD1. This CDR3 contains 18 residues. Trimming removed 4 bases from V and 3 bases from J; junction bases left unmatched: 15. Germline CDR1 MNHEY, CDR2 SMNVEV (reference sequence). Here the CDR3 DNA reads TGTGCCAGCAGTTCATCAAGAGGTACAGGGGCCTCCAATCAGCCCCAGCATTTT. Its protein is CASSSSRGTGASNQPQHF.

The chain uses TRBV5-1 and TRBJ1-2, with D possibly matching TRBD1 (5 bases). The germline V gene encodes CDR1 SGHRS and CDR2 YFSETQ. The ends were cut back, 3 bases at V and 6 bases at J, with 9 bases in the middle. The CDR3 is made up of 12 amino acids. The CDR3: CASSSGTDGYTF. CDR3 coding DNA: TGCGCCAGCAGCTCCGGGACGGATGGCTACACCTTC.

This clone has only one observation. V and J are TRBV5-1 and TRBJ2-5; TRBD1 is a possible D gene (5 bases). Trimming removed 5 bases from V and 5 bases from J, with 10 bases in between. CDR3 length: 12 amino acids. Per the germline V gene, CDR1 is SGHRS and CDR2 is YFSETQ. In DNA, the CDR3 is TGCGCCAGCAGAGGGGCTGATGAGACCCAGTACTTC. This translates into CASRGADETQYF.

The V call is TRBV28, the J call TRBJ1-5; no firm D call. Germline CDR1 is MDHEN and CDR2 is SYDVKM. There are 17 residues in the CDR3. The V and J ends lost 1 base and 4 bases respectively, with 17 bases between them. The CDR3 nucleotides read TGTGCCAGCAGTTTATCTCTTGGTTTAGGAGTAAATCAGCCCCAGCATTTT. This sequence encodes CASSLSLGLGVNQPQHF.

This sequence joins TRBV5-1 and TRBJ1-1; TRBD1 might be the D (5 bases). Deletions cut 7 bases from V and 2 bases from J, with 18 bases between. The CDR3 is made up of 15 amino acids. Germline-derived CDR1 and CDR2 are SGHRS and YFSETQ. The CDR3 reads CASSSAPGINTEAFF. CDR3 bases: TGCGCCAGCTCCTCGGCCCCAGGGATAAACACTGAAGCTTTCTTT. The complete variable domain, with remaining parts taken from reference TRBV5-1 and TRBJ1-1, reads KAGVTQTPRYLIKTRGQQVTLSCSPISGHRSVSWYQQTPGQGLQFLFEYFSETQRNKGNFPGRFSGRQFSNSRSEMNVSTLELGDSALYLCASSSAPGINTEAFFGQGTRLTVV.

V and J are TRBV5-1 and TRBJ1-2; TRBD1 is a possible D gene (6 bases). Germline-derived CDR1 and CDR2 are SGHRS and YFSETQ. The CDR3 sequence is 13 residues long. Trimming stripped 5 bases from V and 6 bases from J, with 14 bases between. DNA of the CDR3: TGCGCCAGCAGGGGGGCCGGGGTCCATGGCTACACCTTC. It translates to CASRGAGVHGYTF.

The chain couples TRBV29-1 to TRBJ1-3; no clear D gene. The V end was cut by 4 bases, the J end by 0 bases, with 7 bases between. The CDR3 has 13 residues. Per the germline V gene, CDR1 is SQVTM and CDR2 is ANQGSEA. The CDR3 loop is CSVVRNSGNTIYF. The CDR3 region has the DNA TGCAGCGTTGTCCGAAACTCTGGAAACACCATATATTTT.

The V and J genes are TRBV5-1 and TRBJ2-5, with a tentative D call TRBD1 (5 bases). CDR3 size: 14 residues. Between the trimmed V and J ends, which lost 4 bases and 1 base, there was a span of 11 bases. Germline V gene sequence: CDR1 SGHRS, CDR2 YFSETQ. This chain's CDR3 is CASSTDSTQETQYF. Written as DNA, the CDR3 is TGCGCCAGCAGCACCGACAGTACCCAAGAGACCCAGTACTTC.

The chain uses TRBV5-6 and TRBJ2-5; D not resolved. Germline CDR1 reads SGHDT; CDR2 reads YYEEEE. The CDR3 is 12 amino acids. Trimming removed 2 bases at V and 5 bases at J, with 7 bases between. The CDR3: CASSFEVETQYF. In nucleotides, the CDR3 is TGTGCCAGCAGCTTCGAGGTGGAGACCCAGTACTTC.

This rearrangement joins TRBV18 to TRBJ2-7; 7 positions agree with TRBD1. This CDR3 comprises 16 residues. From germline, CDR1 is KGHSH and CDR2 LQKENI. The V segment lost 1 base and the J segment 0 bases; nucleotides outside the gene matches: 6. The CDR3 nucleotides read TGTGCCAGCTCACCACTTGGGACAGAGAGCTCCTACGAGCAGTACTTC. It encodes CASSPLGTESSYEQYF.

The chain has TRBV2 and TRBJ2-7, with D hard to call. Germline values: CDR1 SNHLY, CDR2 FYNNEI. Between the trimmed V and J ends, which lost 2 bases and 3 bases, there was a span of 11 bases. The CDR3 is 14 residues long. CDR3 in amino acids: CASSEYGQIYEQYF. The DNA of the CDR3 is TGTGCCAGCAGTGAATACGGGCAGATCTACGAGCAGTACTTC. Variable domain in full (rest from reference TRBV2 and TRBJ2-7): EPEVTQTPSHQVTQMGQEVILRCVPISNHLYFYWYRQILGQKVEFLVSFYNNEISEKSEIFDDQFSVERPDGSNFTLKIRSTKLEDSAMYFCASSEYGQIYEQYFGPGTRLTVT.

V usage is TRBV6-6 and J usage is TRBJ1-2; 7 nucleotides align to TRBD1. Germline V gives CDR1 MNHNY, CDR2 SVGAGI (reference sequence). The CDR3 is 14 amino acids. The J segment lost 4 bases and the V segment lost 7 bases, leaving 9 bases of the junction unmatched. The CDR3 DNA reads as TGTGCCAGCACGACAGGGCGGTATGGCTATGGCTACACCTTC. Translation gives CASTTGRYGYGYTF.

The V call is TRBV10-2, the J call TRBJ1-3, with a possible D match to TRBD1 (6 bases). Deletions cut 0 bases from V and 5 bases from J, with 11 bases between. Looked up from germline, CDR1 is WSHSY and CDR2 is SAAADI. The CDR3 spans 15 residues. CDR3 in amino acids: CASSESPGTRNTIYF. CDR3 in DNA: TGCGCCAGCAGTGAGTCGCCTGGGACAAGAAACACCATATATTTT.